These 17 T cell receptor beta chains were all obtained from the same sample, sequenced in a study of shared clonotypes between healthy human individuals (dated by TCRdb to between 2020 and 2021). The library was generated by the immunoSEQ multiplex PCR assay. This is the immuneACCESS table as TCRdb keeps it, with only in-frame sequences that have V and J called. A part of the clones is gone; compared with another copy, unresolved V genes explain less than half, and the rest is unexplained. In all, the sample holds 980,000 or so clones, and about 80% of those were seen once. The ten largest make up around 1.5% of the sample. Sequencing input: memory CD4+ T cells sorted from blood. The cell subset or site label on this specimen signifies: CD45RA-negative fraction. These receptors originate from a man younger than 35 in good health.

The chain is built from TRBV11-2 and TRBJ2-5, with D possibly TRBD1 on 7 matching bases. The CDR3 is 17 amino acids. Germline V gene data show CDR1 as SGHAT and CDR2 as FQNNGV. Trimming stripped 1 base from V and 1 base from J, with 16 bases between. CDR3 region: CASSLVLAGGFQETQYF. CDR3 DNA sequence: TGTGCCAGCAGCTTAGTCCTTGCAGGGGGGTTCCAAGAGACCCAGTACTTC.

The chain is built from TRBV14 and TRBJ2-3, with TRBD2 matching 7 bases. CDR3 length equals 14 residues. Germline CDR1 SGHDN, CDR2 FVKESK. Trimming removed 1 base from V and 2 bases from J; junction bases left unmatched: 0. CDR3 sequence reads: CASSQGDYTDTQYF. As DNA, the CDR3 is TGTGCCAGCAGCCAAGGGGACTACACAGATACGCAGTATTTT. The full variable domain, completed using reference TRBV14 and TRBJ2-3, is EAGVTQFPSHSVIEKGQTVTLRCDPISGHDNLYWYRRVMGKEIKFLLHFVKESKQDESGMPNNRFLAERTGGTYSTLKVQPAELEDSGVYFCASSQGDYTDTQYFGPGTRLTVL.

The V and J genes are TRBV20-1 and TRBJ2-1, with a tentative D call TRBD1 (5 bases). V lost 5 bases, J lost 7 bases, and 9 bases lay in between. Germline V gene sequence: CDR1 DFQATT, CDR2 SNEGSKA (reference sequence). CDR3 length equals 11 residues. CDR3 nucleotides: TGCAGTGCTGCTAGGGGTAATGAGCAGTTCTTC. It is translated as CSAARGNEQFF.

This chain joins TRBV15 and TRBJ2-6, with D perhaps matching TRBD2 (6 bases). Germline values: CDR1 LNHNV, CDR2 YYDKDF (reference sequence). The CDR3 sequence is 18 residues long. With 1 base removed from V and 0 bases from J, the gap between germline ends came to 13 bases. This CDR3 is CATSRGVGGPSGANVLTF. The DNA for the CDR3 is TGTGCCACCAGCAGAGGGGTCGGGGGTCCCTCTGGGGCCAACGTCCTGACTTTC.

V is TRBV30 and J is TRBJ2-3; no clear D. CDR1 GTSNPN and CDR2 SVGIG come from the germline V gene (reference sequence). The CDR3 is made up of 13 amino acids. The germline V and J ends were trimmed by 2 bases and 6 bases, with 12 bases remaining between them. DNA for the CDR3: TGTGCCTGGAGTTTCCGTCCACTGGATACGCAGTATTTT. Amino acids: CAWSFRPLDTQYF. The full variable domain, completed using reference TRBV30 and TRBJ2-3, is SQTIHQWPATLVQPVGSPLSLECTVEGTSNPNLYWYRQAAGRGLQLLFYSVGIGQISSEVPQNLSASRPQDRQFILSSKKLLLSDSGFYLCAWSFRPLDTQYFGPGTRLTVL.

The chain has TRBV13 and TRBJ1-3; D is unresolved. In germline, CDR1 is PRHDT, CDR2 FYEKMQ (reference sequence). The V end lost 0 bases, the J end lost 0 bases, and 9 bases lay between the germline ends. The CDR3 runs 16 residues. The CDR3 protein is CASSLGLPSSGNTIYF. The CDR3 DNA sequence: TGTGCCAGCAGCTTAGGCCTCCCAAGCTCTGGAAACACCATATATTTT.

The genes are TRBV11-3 and TRBJ2-1; D ambiguous. V lost 5 bases and J lost 11, with 7 bases in between. The CDR3 spans 10 residues. Germline V gene data show CDR1 as SGHNT and CDR2 as YENEEA. The chain's CDR3 is CASSHPKQFF. The CDR3 DNA reads TGTGCCAGCAGCCATCCCAAGCAGTTCTTC. Using reference TRBV11-3 and TRBJ2-1 for the parts outside the CDR3, the full variable domain is EAGVVQSPRYKIIEKKQPVAFWCNPISGHNTLYWYLQNLGQGPELLIRYENEEAVDDSQLPKDRFSAERLKGVDSTLKIQPAELGDSAVYLCASSHPKQFFGPGTRLTVL.

The chain joins TRBV6-4 to TRBJ1-6; 9 bases are a match to TRBD1. CDR1 is MRHNA, CDR2 SNTAGT, per germline. The junction had 3 bases not matched to a gene; V was cut back by 3 bases and J by 6 bases. This CDR3 comprises 15 residues. In nucleotides, the CDR3 is TGTGCCAGCAGTGAGTTGGGACAGGGTAATTCACCCCTCCACTTT. Translation gives CASSELGQGNSPLHF.

This rearrangement joins TRBV5-4 to TRBJ2-5, with 13 bases that match TRBD2. CDR3 length: 15 residues. The junction had 4 bases not matched to a gene; V was cut back by 4 bases and J by 4 bases. Looked up from germline, CDR1 is SGHNT and CDR2 is YYREEE (reference sequence). This chain's CDR3 is CASSRTSGRGETQYF. Here the CDR3 DNA reads TGTGCCAGCAGCAGAACTAGCGGGAGGGGAGAGACCCAGTACTTC.

V is TRBV28 and J is TRBJ2-2, with 9 bases matching TRBD1. This CDR3 comprises 16 residues. J gave up 4 bases and V 1 base, and 4 bases lay outside the gene matches. The V gene's germline CDR1 is MDHEN and CDR2 SYDVKM. The chain's CDR3 is CASSLSDRGTTGELFF. The CDR3 DNA reads TGTGCCAGCAGTTTATCTGACAGGGGGACCACCGGGGAGCTGTTTTTT.

The chain has TRBV11-2 and TRBJ2-7, with D uncertain. V lost 1 base and J 6 bases, leaving 7 bases between the germline ends. There are 12 residues in the CDR3. The V gene's germline CDR1 is SGHAT and CDR2 FQNNGV. The CDR3 protein is CASSLVWGEQYF. DNA of the CDR3: TGTGCCAGCAGCTTAGTTTGGGGCGAGCAGTACTTC. Supplemented by reference TRBV11-2 and TRBJ2-7, the full variable domain reads EAGVAQSPRYKIIEKRQSVAFWCNPISGHATLYWYQQILGQGPKLLIQFQNNGVVDDSQLPKDRFSAERLKGVDSTLKIQPAKLEDSAVYLCASSLVWGEQYFGPGTRLTVT.

The chain combines TRBV27 with TRBJ1-4; D not resolved. V was trimmed by 3 bases and J by 8 bases, leaving 13 bases between them. The V gene's germline CDR1 is MNHEY and CDR2 SMNVEV (reference sequence). This CDR3 comprises 14 residues. This CDR3 reads CASSLTTSPEKLFF. The CDR3 bases are TGTGCCAGCAGTTTGACAACGTCACCCGAAAAACTGTTTTTT.

The genes are TRBV27 and TRBJ2-7; TRBD1 matches 10 bases. V gave up 1 base and J gave up 6 bases; unmatched junction bases: 6. The length of the CDR3 is 15 residues. The germline gives CDR1 MNHEY, CDR2 SMNVEV (reference sequence). The CDR3 nucleotides are TGTGCCAGCAGTTTATTGGGGACAGGGGTTTCCGAGCAGTACTTC. Translation gives CASSLLGTGVSEQYF.

J is TRBJ2-7 and V is TRBV2, with TRBD1 matching 9 bases. The CDR3 length is 16 residues. Trimming cost V 6 bases and J 4 bases; bases outside gene matches: 13. Germline CDR1 reads SNHLY; CDR2 reads FYNNEI. CDR3 DNA sequence: TGTGCCAGCAGCCTCAGTCCCGGGACAGGGCCTTACGAGCAGTACTTC. This codes for CASSLSPGTGPYEQYF.

CDR3 protein: CASSGVPGQWLGGELFF. In nucleotides, the CDR3 is TGTGCCAGCAGTGGCGTCCCGGGACAGTGGCTCGGCGGGGAGCTGTTTTTT. This chain links TRBV6-1 with TRBJ2-2, with 7 bases aligning to TRBD1. Unmatched junction bases numbered 15, after V lost 4 bases and J lost 7 bases. The CDR3 covers 17 residues. Germline values: CDR1 MNHNS, CDR2 SASEGT.

This clone was recorded only once. The J gene is TRBJ2-5, the V gene TRBV5-1; the match to TRBD2 covers 7 bases. The ends lost 0 bases at V and 3 bases at J; junction bases unmatched: 5. CDR1 and CDR2 from the germline V gene are SGHRS and YFSETQ. The CDR3 runs to 15 residues. CDR3 protein: CASSLVGGTEETQYF. The CDR3, as DNA: TGCGCCAGCAGCTTGGTCGGGGGGACCGAAGAGACCCAGTACTTC.

This rearrangement joins TRBV11-2 to TRBJ2-1; 7 nucleotides align to TRBD2. The junction had 6 bases not matched to a gene; V was cut back by 4 bases and J by 3 bases. The CDR3 loop spans 15 amino acids. The germline gives CDR1 SGHAT, CDR2 FQNNGV. This CDR3 is CASSSSGALYNEQFF. The CDR3 DNA is TGTGCCAGCAGCTCGAGCGGGGCCCTCTACAATGAGCAGTTCTTC.